These T cell receptor beta chains were read from a single sample in a study of OX40 agonist ivuxolimab in advanced cancers. Data came from immunoSEQ multiplex PCR; TCRdb stores just in-frame clones and leaves some out. There are some 100,000 clones in the sample; 90% occur only once, and about 0.29% lies in the top ten. Here the sequenced sample was CD4+ or CD8+ T cells sorted from blood, taken in a trial of the OX40 agonist ivuxolimab. These receptors came from an adult with an advanced solid tumor such as melanoma, head and neck, liver or kidney cancer. Both conserved end residues are part of each CDR3. Each record gives: D gene, clone size, V gene, J gene, CDR3 protein, CDR3 DNA. D genes are given only for firm matches. Clone sizes are given selectively: once, few, many, or a class where the clone is expanded.

D gene: TRBD2; clone size: NA; V gene: TRBV6-5; J gene: TRBJ2-1; CDR3 protein: CASQRTSGREGEQFF; CDR3 DNA: TGTGCCAGCCAAAGGACTAGCGGGAGAGAGGGTGAGCAGTTCTTC
D gene: TRBD2; clone size: NA; V gene: TRBV2; J gene: TRBJ2-5; CDR3 protein: CASRGTGTSRKETQYF; CDR3 DNA: TGTGCCAGCAGAGGGACCGGGACTAGCCGAAAAGAGACCCAGTACTTC
D gene: TRBD2; clone size: NA; V gene: TRBV19; J gene: TRBJ2-1; CDR3 protein: CASSREGTSVTFSYNEQFF; CDR3 DNA: TGTGCCAGTAGCCGAGAGGGGACTAGCGTAACATTCTCCTACAATGAGCAGTTCTTC
D gene: NA; clone size: NA; V gene: TRBV18; J gene: TRBJ2-1; CDR3 protein: CASSPQRDRLVDEQFF; CDR3 DNA: TGTGCCAGCTCACCACAGCGTGACAGGTTAGTGGATGAGCAGTTCTTC
D gene: NA; clone size: NA; V gene: TRBV4-2; J gene: TRBJ1-6; CDR3 protein: CASSQEERIATISPLHF; CDR3 DNA: TGTGCCAGCAGCCAAGAGGAAAGGATAGCAACAATTTCACCCCTCCACTTT
D gene: TRBD1; clone size: NA; V gene: TRBV7-7; J gene: TRBJ2-5; CDR3 protein: CASSLAGTGPETQYF; CDR3 DNA: TGTGCCAGCAGCTTAGCCGGGACAGGGCCGGAGACCCAGTACTTC
D gene: NA; clone size: NA; V gene: TRBV9; J gene: TRBJ2-5; CDR3 protein: CASSVGNYKETQYF; CDR3 DNA: TGTGCCAGCAGCGTAGGTAACTATAAAGAGACCCAGTACTTC
D gene: NA; clone size: NA; V gene: TRBV4-3; J gene: TRBJ2-5; CDR3 protein: CASSQGREETQYF; CDR3 DNA: TGCGCCAGCAGCCAAGGCCGGGAGGAGACCCAGTACTTC
D gene: TRBD2; clone size: NA; V gene: TRBV6-5; J gene: TRBJ2-7; CDR3 protein: CASRRTSGNEQYF; CDR3 DNA: TGTGCCAGCCGGAGGACTAGCGGCAACGAGCAGTACTTC
D gene: NA; clone size: NA; V gene: TRBV11-2; J gene: TRBJ1-2; CDR3 protein: CASSPWTANYGYTF; CDR3 DNA: TGTGCCAGCAGCCCGTGGACAGCTAACTATGGCTACACCTTC
D gene: NA; clone size: NA; V gene: TRBV27; J gene: TRBJ2-7; CDR3 protein: CASSLSGATYEQYF; CDR3 DNA: TGTGCCAGCAGTTTATCAGGGGCTACCTACGAGCAGTACTTC
D gene: TRBD2; clone size: NA; V gene: TRBV5-1; J gene: TRBJ2-1; CDR3 protein: CASSLPGLAGGAYNEQFF; CDR3 DNA: TGCGCCAGCAGCCTACCGGGACTAGCGGGAGGAGCCTACAATGAGCAGTTCTTC
D gene: NA; clone size: NA; V gene: TRBV7-9; J gene: TRBJ2-2; CDR3 protein: CASSHQGGTVTGELFF; CDR3 DNA: TGTGCCAGCAGTCATCAGGGGGGGACGGTCACCGGGGAGCTGTTTTTT
D gene: TRBD2; clone size: NA; V gene: TRBV9; J gene: TRBJ2-2; CDR3 protein: CASSASGRPSTGELFF; CDR3 DNA: TGTGCCAGCAGCGCCAGCGGGAGGCCCAGCACCGGGGAGCTGTTTTTT
D gene: NA; clone size: NA; V gene: TRBV5-1; J gene: TRBJ2-7; CDR3 protein: CASSVGDLGSYEQYF; CDR3 DNA: TGCGCCAGCAGCGTAGGAGACCTCGGCTCCTACGAGCAGTACTTC
D gene: TRBD2; clone size: once; V gene: TRBV4-3; J gene: TRBJ2-3; CDR3 protein: CASSLDREGSGADTQYF; CDR3 DNA: TGCGCCAGCAGCCTAGATCGGGAGGGTTCTGGGGCAGATACGCAGTATTTT
D gene: NA; clone size: NA; V gene: TRBV14; J gene: TRBJ2-7; CDR3 protein: CASSQVGSGSPFF; CDR3 DNA: NA